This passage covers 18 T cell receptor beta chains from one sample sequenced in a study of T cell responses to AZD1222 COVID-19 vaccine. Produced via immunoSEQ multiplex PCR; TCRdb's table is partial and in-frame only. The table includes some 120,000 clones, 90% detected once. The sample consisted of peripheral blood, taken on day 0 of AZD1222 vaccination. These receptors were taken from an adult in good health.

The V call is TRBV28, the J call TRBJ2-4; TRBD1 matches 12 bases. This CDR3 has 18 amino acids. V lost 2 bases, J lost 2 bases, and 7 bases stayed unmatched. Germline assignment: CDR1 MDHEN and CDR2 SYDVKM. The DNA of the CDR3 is TGTGCCAGCAGTTTAGGGACAGGGGGCGTTGGGTCCAAAAACATTCAGTACTTC. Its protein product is CASSLGTGGVGSKNIQYF.

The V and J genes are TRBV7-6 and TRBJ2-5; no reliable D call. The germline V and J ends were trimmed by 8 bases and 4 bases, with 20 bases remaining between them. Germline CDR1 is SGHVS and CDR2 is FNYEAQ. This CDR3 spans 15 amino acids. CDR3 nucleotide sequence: TGTGCCAGCCGCCGGCAAGAAGGGAAGGGAGAGACCCAGTACTTC. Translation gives CASRRQEGKGETQYF.

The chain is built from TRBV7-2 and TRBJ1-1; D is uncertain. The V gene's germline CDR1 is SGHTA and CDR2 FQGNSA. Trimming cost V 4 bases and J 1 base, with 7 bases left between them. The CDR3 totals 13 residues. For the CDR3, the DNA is TGTGCCAGCAGCTGGGCAGAGAACACTGAAGCTTTCTTT. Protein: CASSWAENTEAFF. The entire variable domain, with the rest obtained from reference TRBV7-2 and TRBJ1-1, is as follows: GAGVSQSPSNKVTEKGKDVELRCDPISGHTALYWYRQSLGQGLEFLIYFQGNSAPDKSGLPSDRFSAERTGGSVSTLTIQRTQQEDSAVYLCASSWAENTEAFFGQGTRLTVV.

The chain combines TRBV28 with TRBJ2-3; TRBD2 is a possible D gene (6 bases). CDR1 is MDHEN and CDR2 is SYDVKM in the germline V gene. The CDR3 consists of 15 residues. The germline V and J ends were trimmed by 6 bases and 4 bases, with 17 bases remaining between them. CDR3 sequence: CASSTWGLGPDTQYF. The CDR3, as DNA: TGTGCCAGCAGCACCTGGGGACTGGGGCCAGATACGCAGTATTTT.

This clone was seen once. The DNA for the CDR3 is TGCAGCGCCGGCCGGAGCTCTGGAAACACCATATATTTT. It translates to CSAGRSSGNTIYF. The rearrangement uses TRBV29-1 and TRBJ1-3; D remains unclear. Looked up from germline, CDR1 is SQVTM and CDR2 is ANQGSEA. V was trimmed by 7 bases and J by 0 bases, leaving 10 bases between them. The length of the CDR3 is 13 residues.

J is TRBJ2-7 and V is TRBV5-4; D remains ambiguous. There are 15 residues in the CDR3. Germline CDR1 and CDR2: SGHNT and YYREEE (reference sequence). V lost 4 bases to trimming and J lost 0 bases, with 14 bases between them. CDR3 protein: CASSLPAASSYEQYF. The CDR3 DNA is TGTGCCAGCAGCCTCCCGGCCGCCTCCTCCTACGAGCAGTACTTC. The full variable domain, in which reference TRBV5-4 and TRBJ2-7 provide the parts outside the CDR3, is ETGVTQSPTHLIKTRGQQVTLRCSSQSGHNTVSWYQQALGQGPQFIFQYYREEENGRGNFPPRFSGLQFPNYSSELNVNALELDDSALYLCASSLPAASSYEQYFGPGTRLTVT.

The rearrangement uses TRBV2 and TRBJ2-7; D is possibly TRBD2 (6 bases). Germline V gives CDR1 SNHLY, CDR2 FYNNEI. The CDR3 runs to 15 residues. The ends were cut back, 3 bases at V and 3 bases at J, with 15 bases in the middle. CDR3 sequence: CASSEGGTGLYEQYF. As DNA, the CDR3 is TGTGCCAGCAGTGAGGGCGGGACGGGTCTCTACGAGCAGTACTTC.

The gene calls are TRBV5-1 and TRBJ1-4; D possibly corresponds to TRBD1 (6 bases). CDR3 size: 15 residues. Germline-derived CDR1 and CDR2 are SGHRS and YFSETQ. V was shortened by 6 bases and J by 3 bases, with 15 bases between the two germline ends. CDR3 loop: CASTPVGGPNEKLFF. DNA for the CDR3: TGCGCCAGCACCCCCGTCGGGGGCCCTAATGAAAAACTGTTTTTT.

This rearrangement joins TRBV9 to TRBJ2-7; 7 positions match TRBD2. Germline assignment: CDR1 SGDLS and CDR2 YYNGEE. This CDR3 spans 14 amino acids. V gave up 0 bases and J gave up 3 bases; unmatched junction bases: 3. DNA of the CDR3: TGTGCCAGCAGCGTAGCTACGGGAGGCTACGAGCAGTACTTC. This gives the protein CASSVATGGYEQYF.

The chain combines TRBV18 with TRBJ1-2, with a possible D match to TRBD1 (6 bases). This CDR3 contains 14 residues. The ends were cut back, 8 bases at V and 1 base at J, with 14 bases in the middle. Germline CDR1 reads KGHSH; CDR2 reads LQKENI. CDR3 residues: CASTWTELNYGYTF. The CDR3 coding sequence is TGTGCCAGCACCTGGACAGAACTTAACTATGGCTACACCTTC.

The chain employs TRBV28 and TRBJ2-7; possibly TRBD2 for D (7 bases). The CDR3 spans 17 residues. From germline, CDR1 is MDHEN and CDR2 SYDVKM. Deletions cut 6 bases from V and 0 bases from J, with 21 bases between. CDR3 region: CASSHLGGAPTSYEQYF. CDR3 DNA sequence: TGTGCCAGCAGCCACTTAGGGGGGGCGCCTACCTCCTACGAGCAGTACTTC.

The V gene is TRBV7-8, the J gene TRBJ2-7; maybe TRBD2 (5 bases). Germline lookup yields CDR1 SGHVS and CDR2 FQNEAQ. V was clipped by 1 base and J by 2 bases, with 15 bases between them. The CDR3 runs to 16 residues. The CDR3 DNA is TGTGCCAGCAGCTTAGAGGCTAGCCAAAGAGCCTACGAGCAGTACTTC. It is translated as CASSLEASQRAYEQYF.

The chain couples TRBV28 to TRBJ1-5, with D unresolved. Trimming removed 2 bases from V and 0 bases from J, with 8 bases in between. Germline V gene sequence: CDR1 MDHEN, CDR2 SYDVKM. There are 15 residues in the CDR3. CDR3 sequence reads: CASSLRIHSNQPQHF. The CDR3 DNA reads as TGTGCCAGCAGTTTAAGGATTCATAGCAATCAGCCCCAGCATTTT.

In DNA, the CDR3 is TGTGCCAGTAGTCCTCTAGCGGCCGTTTCCTACGAGCAGTACTTC. As protein: CASSPLAAVSYEQYF. The chain carries TRBV19 and TRBJ2-7, with 7 bases aligning to TRBD2. The junction had 8 bases not matched to a gene; V was cut back by 5 bases and J by 1 base. The CDR3 is 15 amino acids. Germline CDR1 LNHDA, CDR2 SQIVND (reference sequence).

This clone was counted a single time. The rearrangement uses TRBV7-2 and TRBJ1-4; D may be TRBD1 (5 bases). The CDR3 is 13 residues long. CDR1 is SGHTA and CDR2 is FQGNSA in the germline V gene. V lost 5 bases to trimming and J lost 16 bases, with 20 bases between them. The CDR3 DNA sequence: TGTGCCAGCAGCCCTTCGAGGGGCCTGGCGGCGTTTTTT. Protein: CASSPSRGLAAFF. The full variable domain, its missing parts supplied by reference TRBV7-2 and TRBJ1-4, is GAGVSQSPSNKVTEKGKDVELRCDPISGHTALYWYRQSLGQGLEFLIYFQGNSAPDKSGLPSDRFSAERTGGSVSTLTIQRTQQEDSAVYLCASSPSRGLAAFFGSGTQLSVL.

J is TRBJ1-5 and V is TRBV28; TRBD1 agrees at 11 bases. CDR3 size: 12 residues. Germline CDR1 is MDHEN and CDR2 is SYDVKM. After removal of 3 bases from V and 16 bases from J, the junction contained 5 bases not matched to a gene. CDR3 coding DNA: TGTGCCAGCAGTTTCCGGGACAGGGGGAAACATTTT. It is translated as CASSFRDRGKHF.

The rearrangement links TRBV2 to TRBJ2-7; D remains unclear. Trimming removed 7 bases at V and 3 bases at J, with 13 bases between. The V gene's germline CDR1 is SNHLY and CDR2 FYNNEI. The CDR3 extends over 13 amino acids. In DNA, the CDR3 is TGTGCCAGCAAGGGCGACCGCAACTACGAGCAGTACTTC. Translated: CASKGDRNYEQYF.

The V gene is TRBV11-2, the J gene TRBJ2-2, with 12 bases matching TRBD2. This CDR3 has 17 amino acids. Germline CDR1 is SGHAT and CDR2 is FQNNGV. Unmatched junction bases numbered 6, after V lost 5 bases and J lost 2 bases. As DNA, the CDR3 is TGTGCCAGCAGCCCCAGGACTAGCGGGGAAAACACCGGGGAGCTGTTTTTT. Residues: CASSPRTSGENTGELFF.